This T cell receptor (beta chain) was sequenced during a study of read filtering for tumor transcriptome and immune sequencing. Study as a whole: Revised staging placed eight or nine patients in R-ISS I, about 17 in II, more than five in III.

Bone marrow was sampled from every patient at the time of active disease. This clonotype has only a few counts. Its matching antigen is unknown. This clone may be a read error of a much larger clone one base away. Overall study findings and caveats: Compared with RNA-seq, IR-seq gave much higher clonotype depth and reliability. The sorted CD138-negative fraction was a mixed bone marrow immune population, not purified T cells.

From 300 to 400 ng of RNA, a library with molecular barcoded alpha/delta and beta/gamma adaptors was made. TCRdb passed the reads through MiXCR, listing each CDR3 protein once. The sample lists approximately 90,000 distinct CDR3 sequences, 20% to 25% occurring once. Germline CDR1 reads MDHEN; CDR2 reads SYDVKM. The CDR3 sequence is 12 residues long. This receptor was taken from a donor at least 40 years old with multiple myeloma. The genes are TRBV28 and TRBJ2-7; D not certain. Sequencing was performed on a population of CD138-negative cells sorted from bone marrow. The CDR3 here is CASNGRSYKQYF. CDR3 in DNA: TGTGCCAGCAACGGCCGATCCTACAAGCAGTACTTC.